These 20 T cell receptor beta chains were sequenced from one sample in a study of beta chain features in type 1 diabetes. Expressed TCRB transcripts were sequenced, since all the RNA that had been isolated was reverse transcribed. Assay used: immunoSEQ multiplex PCR; TCRdb lists only in-frame clones, some missing. Here the sample spans about 470,000 clones, 25% to 35% being singletons. The sample consisted of naive CD4+ T cells from blood. These TCRs come from a man between 18 and 29 years old in good health.

This clone was picked up a small number of times. The chain carries TRBV19 and TRBJ2-7; D uncertain. V gave up 6 bases and J gave up 0 bases, with 12 bases separating them. This CDR3 has 14 amino acids. The germline CDR1 and CDR2 sequences are LNHDA and SQIVND (reference sequence). Written as DNA, the CDR3 is TGTGCCAGTAGGTTCAGGTCGAGCTCCTACGAGCAGTACTTC. Encoded protein: CASRFRSSSYEQYF.

The J gene is TRBJ2-7, the V gene TRBV5-1; TRBD1 aligns across 8 bases. Germline V gene lookup returns CDR1 SGHRS and CDR2 YFSETQ. V gave up 3 bases and J gave up 4 bases; unmatched junction bases: 9. The CDR3 is made up of 15 amino acids. The CDR3 sequence: CASSSEPDRVYEQYF. The CDR3 region has the DNA TGCGCCAGCAGCTCCGAGCCGGACAGGGTTTACGAGCAGTACTTC.

The chain joins TRBV6-5 to TRBJ1-2; 8 bases map to TRBD1. Germline V gives CDR1 MNHEY, CDR2 SVGAGI. Trimming took 5 bases from V and 4 from J; bases not matched to a gene: 6. This CDR3 region has 14 residues. The CDR3: CASSPTGATYGYTF. Written as DNA, the CDR3 is TGTGCCAGCAGTCCGACAGGGGCTACCTATGGCTACACCTTC.

In this sample, this clone turned up a few times. The chain uses TRBV5-1 and TRBJ2-7; D unclear. This CDR3 contains 14 residues. Trimming left V 1 base short and J 5 bases short, with 13 bases between. CDR1 SGHRS and CDR2 YFSETQ come from the germline V gene. The CDR3 DNA follows: TGCGCCAGCAGCTTGTTGGGGTATCCTGACGAGCAGTACTTC. Amino acids: CASSLLGYPDEQYF. The entire variable domain, with the rest obtained from reference TRBV5-1 and TRBJ2-7, is as follows: KAGVTQTPRYLIKTRGQQVTLSCSPISGHRSVSWYQQTPGQGLQFLFEYFSETQRNKGNFPGRFSGRQFSNSRSEMNVSTLELGDSALYLCASSLLGYPDEQYFGPGTRLTVT.

The chain employs TRBV7-2 and TRBJ2-5; the D is unclear. V lost 8 bases, J lost 7 bases, and 17 bases lay in between. The CDR3 has 13 residues. CDR1 and CDR2 (germline): SGHTA, FQGNSA. The CDR3 loop is CASGPDRVGTQYF. CDR3 sequence (DNA): TGTGCCAGCGGACCAGATAGGGTTGGGACCCAGTACTTC.

The chain links TRBV29-1 to TRBJ2-7; the D is unclear. Trimming took off 4 bases at V and 6 bases at J, with 10 bases between the two ends. CDR1 is SQVTM and CDR2 is ANQGSEA in the germline V gene. The CDR3 covers 11 residues. The CDR3 DNA sequence: TGCAGCGTTGTCAGGTCGTCCGAGCAGTACTTC. This encodes CSVVRSSEQYF.

This clone was seen more than once but under ten times. V gene TRBV5-1 combines with J gene TRBJ2-1; 10 nucleotides agree with TRBD2. V dropped 4 bases and J dropped 4; count of bases not matched to a gene: 5. Germline V gives CDR1 SGHRS, CDR2 YFSETQ. The CDR3 runs 15 residues. The CDR3 here is CASSVTSGVYNEQFF. DNA for the CDR3: TGCGCCAGCAGCGTCACTAGCGGGGTGTACAATGAGCAGTTCTTC.

In this sample, this clone turned up a few times. CDR3 coding DNA: TGTGCCAGCAGTTACTCGGGTTATTTGTTCTTC. Its protein is CASSYSGYLFF. The chain joins TRBV6-6 to TRBJ2-1; D is unresolved. CDR3 length: 11 amino acids. V was trimmed by 0 bases and J by 15 bases, leaving 9 bases between them. Germline V gene sequence: CDR1 MNHNY, CDR2 SVGAGI (reference sequence).

The chain recombines TRBV10-3 with TRBJ2-5, with D possibly TRBD2 on 6 matching bases. Germline V lookup: CDR1 ENHRY, CDR2 SYGVKD. The CDR3 length is 14 residues. V shed 6 bases and J shed 2 bases, with 13 bases lying between them. As DNA, the CDR3 is TGTGCCATCAGGAACATCGGGGGTCAAGAGACCCAGTACTTC. It yields the protein CAIRNIGGQETQYF.

For the CDR3, the DNA is TGTGCCATCAGTGAGTCGATGGGTGGGCCCAGCTACAATGAGCAGTTCTTC. Its translation: CAISESMGGPSYNEQFF. The rearrangement joins TRBV10-3 to TRBJ2-1; no clear D gene. V lost 0 bases to trimming and J lost 3 bases, with 15 bases between them. Germline assignment: CDR1 ENHRY and CDR2 SYGVKD. The CDR3 is made up of 17 amino acids.

A few counts support this clone. The chain joins TRBV19 to TRBJ2-1; D not certain. CDR3 length equals 14 residues. V was pared by 3 bases and J by 7 bases, with 13 bases between. From germline, CDR1 is LNHDA and CDR2 SQIVND (reference sequence). The CDR3 loop reads CASSIRSNSNEQFF. The DNA of the CDR3 is TGTGCCAGTAGTATCCGCTCCAACAGTAATGAGCAGTTCTTC.

This clone turned up a few times. J is TRBJ2-5 and V is TRBV29-1; unclear D gene. Trimming stripped 4 bases from V and 0 bases from J, with 9 bases between. The CDR3 runs 13 residues. Per the germline V gene, CDR1 is SQVTM and CDR2 is ANQGSEA. CDR3 in amino acids: CSVVGGHQETQYF. Written as DNA, the CDR3 is TGCAGCGTTGTCGGCGGACACCAAGAGACCCAGTACTTC.

This chain connects TRBV7-8 to TRBJ2-7, with 8 nucleotides matching TRBD2. Germline V gives CDR1 SGHVS, CDR2 FQNEAQ. The CDR3 runs to 13 residues. V was clipped by 3 bases and J by 2 bases; unmatched bases: 0. As DNA, the CDR3 is TGTGCCAGCAGCTTTAGCGGGACCTACGAGCAGTACTTC. The encoded protein is CASSFSGTYEQYF.

The chain joins TRBV4-1 to TRBJ2-5, with TRBD2 matching over 11 bases. The germline V gene encodes CDR1 MGHRA and CDR2 YSYEKL. V lost 4 bases and J lost 1; bases outside the gene matches: 5. This CDR3 region has 16 residues. CDR3 region: CASSPIGLAGQETQYF. In DNA, the CDR3 is TGCGCCAGCAGCCCTATCGGACTAGCGGGCCAAGAGACCCAGTACTTC.

V gene TRBV7-9 combines with J gene TRBJ1-1, with D uncertain. Per the germline V gene, CDR1 is SEHNR and CDR2 is FQNEAQ (reference sequence). With 3 bases removed from V and 4 bases from J, the gap between germline ends came to 12 bases. CDR3 length: 14 residues. The CDR3 DNA is TGTGCCAGCAGCTTTGCGGCGGAGTCCACTGAAGCTTTCTTT. It encodes CASSFAAESTEAFF. The whole variable domain, remainder taken from reference TRBV7-9 and TRBJ1-1, is DTGVSQNPRHKITKRGQNVTFRCDPISEHNRLYWYRQTLGQGPEFLTYFQNEAQLEKSRLLSDRFSAERPKGSFSTLEIQRTEQGDSAMYLCASSFAAESTEAFFGQGTRLTVV.

This clone was counted between two and nine times. V gene TRBV29-1 combines with J gene TRBJ1-2; 7 bases align to TRBD1. The CDR3 length is 13 residues. Trimming removed 4 bases from V and 2 bases from J; junction bases left unmatched: 4. CDR1 is SQVTM, CDR2 ANQGSEA, per germline. Here the CDR3 DNA reads TGCAGCGTTGGGGACAGAGAAAACTATGGCTACACCTTC. It yields the protein CSVGDRENYGYTF.

V gene TRBV30 combines with J gene TRBJ2-7; 7 positions match TRBD1. The CDR3 has 14 residues. V lost 2 bases and J lost 3; bases outside the gene matches: 7. Germline CDR1 and CDR2: GTSNPN and SVGIG (reference sequence). In DNA, the CDR3 is TGTGCCTGGAGTAAAAAGGGGGCCGGCTACGAGCAGTACTTC. Its protein product is CAWSKKGAGYEQYF.

The chain employs TRBV10-3 and TRBJ1-2, with D maybe TRBD1 (5 bases). The CDR3 is 15 residues long. Looked up from germline, CDR1 is ENHRY and CDR2 is SYGVKD. Deletions cut 3 bases from V and 3 bases from J, with 14 bases between. In nucleotides, the CDR3 is TGTGCCATCAGTGACGCAACCGGGACGGACTATGGCTACACCTTC. Amino acids: CAISDATGTDYGYTF.

The chain combines TRBV4-3 with TRBJ2-5, with a weak D call TRBD1 (5 bases). Trimming cost V 3 bases and J 4 bases, with 15 bases left between them. The CDR3 is made up of 15 amino acids. Germline V gene lookup returns CDR1 LGHNA and CDR2 YSLEER. CDR3 in amino acids: CASSQAQAPGETQYF. CDR3 DNA sequence: TGCGCCAGCAGCCAGGCACAGGCCCCGGGAGAGACCCAGTACTTC.

The genes are TRBV9 and TRBJ2-1, with 13 bases matching TRBD2. CDR1 SGDLS and CDR2 YYNGEE come from the germline V gene. This CDR3 has 16 amino acids. After removal of 1 base from V and 4 bases from J, the junction contained 2 bases not matched to a gene. CDR3 nucleotides: TGTGCCAGCAGCGTACTACTAGCGGGAGGGTACAATGAGCAGTTCTTC. Translated, it gives CASSVLLAGGYNEQFF.